These T cell receptor beta chains were read from a single sample in a study of T cells after yellow fever vaccination. From the 5' RACE reads, TCRdb called clonotypes with MiXCR, one entry per CDR3 protein. The data show about 75,000 distinct CDR3 sequences, around 7.9% seen once. This specimen consisted of CD8+ T cells sorted from PBMCs, obtained 10 to 11 days after the first yellow fever vaccination. Receptors were obtained from a man aged 18 to 29 who received the YFV17D yellow fever vaccine. Each CDR3 is given without its conserved first and last residue. D genes are given only for firm matches.

v_gene	d_gene	j_gene	CDR3aa
TRBV5-1	TRBD2	TRBJ2-1	ASSAYSSGGYNEQF
TRBV19	TRBD1	TRBJ1-1	ASSTLTGMTEAF
TRBV24-1	TRBD1	TRBJ2-3	ATSDPRDRGGDTQY
TRBV5-4	TRBD1	TRBJ1-5	ASSAGDSPGQPQH
TRBV6-2/TRBV6-3	NA	TRBJ2-1	ASSYSPRREGWFGYNEQF
TRBV5-4	TRBD1	TRBJ2-3	ASSLGQGTLDTQY
TRBV7-9	NA	TRBJ2-3	ASSTMRVEDTQY
TRBV11-2	TRBD2	TRBJ2-1	ASSLQAGGPPYNEQF
TRBV7-2	TRBD1	TRBJ1-6	ASSPGDRGYSPLH
TRBV6-5	NA	TRBJ1-2	ASRGGPFYGYT
TRBV20-1	NA	TRBJ2-5	SARARRGEETQY
TRBV12-3/TRBV12-4	NA	TRBJ2-5	ASSLGPGASQETQY
TRBV6-2/TRBV6-3	NA	TRBJ1-1	ASSYLANTEAF
TRBV19	TRBD1	TRBJ1-5	ASSIEQGAVDQPQH
TRBV2	TRBD1	TRBJ1-1	ASSEETGGRTEAF
TRBV6-1	NA	TRBJ2-3	ASSEDKGGTDTQY
TRBV7-9	TRBD1	TRBJ2-7	ASSFPGTASYEQY
TRBV15	NA	TRBJ2-5	ATGFGLGRQETQY
TRBV6-1	TRBD2	TRBJ2-2	ASSKGGPPNTGELF
TRBV9	TRBD2	TRBJ2-1	ASSVEGTSSYNEQF
TRBV4-1	NA	TRBJ2-2	ASSDLGTDPSGELF
TRBV4-1	NA	TRBJ1-2	ASSQENPGYGYT
TRBV7-9	NA	TRBJ2-7	ASSPEMEQY
TRBV19	NA	TRBJ1-1	ASSMTGGSEAF
TRBV12-3/TRBV12-4	TRBD1	TRBJ1-1	ATTVRSDRGPNTEAF
TRBV29-1	NA	TRBJ2-5	SVDGLGDQETQY
TRBV7-9	NA	TRBJ2-1	ASSSYYEQF
TRBV29-1	NA	TRBJ2-1	SVERVGDEQF
TRBV7-9	NA	TRBJ2-5	ASSLALETQY
TRBV5-5	NA	TRBJ2-7	ASSESYEQY
TRBV27	NA	TRBJ2-2	ASSFLGGRYTGELF
TRBV15	TRBD1	TRBJ1-5	ATSEPGQGANQPQH
TRBV13	NA	TRBJ1-6	ASSPSGSSYNSPLH
TRBV7-9	TRBD2	TRBJ2-3	ASSPDWRGYTDTQY
TRBV7-2	NA	TRBJ2-1	ASSFGLRGAGADEQF
TRBV7-2	NA	TRBJ2-3	ASNSSPDTRSDTQY
TRBV29-1	NA	TRBJ1-1	SGRLLRQGMTTEAF
TRBV9	NA	TRBJ1-6	ASSYHRVGRNSPLH
TRBV2	NA	TRBJ2-1	ASSLGRGVNNEQF
TRBV6-6	NA	TRBJ2-7	ASSPQRKDEQY
TRBV11-2	NA	TRBJ2-5	ASTGTSQETQY
TRBV11-2	NA	TRBJ2-3	ASSLGGRGPTDTQY
TRBV4-1	TRBD2	TRBJ2-1	ASSRSSGLYNEQF
TRBV7-2	TRBD1	TRBJ1-2	ASSFDRGHHYGYT
TRBV4-3	TRBD2	TRBJ2-3	ASSQERFSGGATDTQY
TRBV6-2/TRBV6-3	NA	TRBJ1-1	ASSYSRGGMNTEAF
TRBV20-1	NA	TRBJ2-1	SAMGDYNEQF
TRBV19	NA	TRBJ1-1	ASTEGGLGTEAF
TRBV6-2/TRBV6-3	NA	TRBJ1-2	ASSYGDGYT
TRBV30	NA	TRBJ2-3	AWSVIGSTDTQY
TRBV6-2/TRBV6-3	NA	TRBJ2-5	ASSYPPLRTQY
TRBV6-2/TRBV6-3	NA	TRBJ1-5	ASSYPFDTHQPQH
TRBV11-2	TRBD1	TRBJ1-1	ASSPDPPGTGNTEAF
TRBV3-1	TRBD2	TRBJ2-5	ASSFSIAGGQDTQY